The present T cell receptor beta chain was sequenced within a study of T cells after yellow fever vaccination. Study outcomes and limitations: Within FACS-sorted repertoires, abundant clonotypes contaminating from the bulk population could be present. Boosting was followed by the reappearance of most primary-vaccination clones (approximately 97% CD4, roughly 90% CD8).

Many counts were recorded for this clonotype. The antigen is unknown. The 5'RACE template-switching step produced TCR cDNA and added a universal primer site and UMIs. TCRdb reprocessed the 5' RACE reads with MiXCR, giving one entry per CDR3 protein. The table shows approximately 330,000 distinct CDR3 sequences, with about an eighth occurring only once. V was trimmed by 0 bases and J by 7 bases, leaving 8 bases between them. The CDR3 is 13 amino acids. In germline, CDR1 is SGHNT, CDR2 YYREEE (reference sequence). J is TRBJ1-3 and V is TRBV5-4; possible D gene TRBD1, 5 bases. This TCR came from a man aged 18 to 30 who received the YFV17D yellow fever vaccine. Specimen: CD4+ T cells sorted from PBMCs, collected 15 days after the yellow fever booster vaccination. CDR3: CASSLAQGNTIYF. CDR3 DNA: TGTGCCAGCAGCTTGGCCCAGGGCAACACCATATATTTT.